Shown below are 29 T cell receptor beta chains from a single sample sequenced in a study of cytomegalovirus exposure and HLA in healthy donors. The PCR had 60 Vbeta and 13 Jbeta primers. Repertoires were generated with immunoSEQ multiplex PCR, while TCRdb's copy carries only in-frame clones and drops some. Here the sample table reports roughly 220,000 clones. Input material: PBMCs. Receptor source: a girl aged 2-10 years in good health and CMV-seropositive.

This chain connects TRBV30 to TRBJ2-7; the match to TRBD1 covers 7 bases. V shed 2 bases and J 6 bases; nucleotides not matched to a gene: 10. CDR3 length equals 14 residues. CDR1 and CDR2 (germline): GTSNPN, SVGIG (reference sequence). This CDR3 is CAWSPHRGWLEQYF. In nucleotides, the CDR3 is TGTGCCTGGAGTCCCCACAGGGGCTGGCTCGAGCAGTACTTC.

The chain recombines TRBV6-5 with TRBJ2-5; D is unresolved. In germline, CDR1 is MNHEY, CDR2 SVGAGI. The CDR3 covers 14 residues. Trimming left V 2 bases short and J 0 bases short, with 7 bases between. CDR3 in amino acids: CASSYGQYQETQYF. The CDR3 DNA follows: TGTGCCAGCAGTTACGGCCAGTACCAAGAGACCCAGTACTTC.

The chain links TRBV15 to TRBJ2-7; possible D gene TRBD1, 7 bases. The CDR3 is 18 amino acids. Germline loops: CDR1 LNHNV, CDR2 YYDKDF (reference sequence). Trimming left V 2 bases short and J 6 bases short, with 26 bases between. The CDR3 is CATSRYLWAGTESAEQYF. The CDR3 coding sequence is TGTGCCACCAGCAGATACCTCTGGGCGGGGACAGAATCTGCCGAGCAGTACTTC.

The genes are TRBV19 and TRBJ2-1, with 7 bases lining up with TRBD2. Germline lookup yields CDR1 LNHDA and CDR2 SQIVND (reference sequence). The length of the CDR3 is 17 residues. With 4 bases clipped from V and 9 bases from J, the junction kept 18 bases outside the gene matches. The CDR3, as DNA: TGTGCCAGTAGTACCATTTGGGGGGGGGTCAGTGGCAGTGAGCAGTTCTTC. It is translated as CASSTIWGGVSGSEQFF.

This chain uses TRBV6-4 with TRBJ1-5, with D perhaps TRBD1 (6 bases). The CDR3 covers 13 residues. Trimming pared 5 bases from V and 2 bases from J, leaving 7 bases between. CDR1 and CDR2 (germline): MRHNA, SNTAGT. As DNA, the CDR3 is TGTGCCAGCAGTTCAGGGGGCAATCAGCCCCAGCATTTT. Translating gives CASSSGGNQPQHF.

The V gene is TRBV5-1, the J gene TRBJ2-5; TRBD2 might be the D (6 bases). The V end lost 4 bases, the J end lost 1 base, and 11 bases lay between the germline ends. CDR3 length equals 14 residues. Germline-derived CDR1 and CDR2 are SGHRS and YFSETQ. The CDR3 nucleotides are TGCGCCAGCAGCGTCCGGACTATCCAAGAGACCCAGTACTTC. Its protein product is CASSVRTIQETQYF.

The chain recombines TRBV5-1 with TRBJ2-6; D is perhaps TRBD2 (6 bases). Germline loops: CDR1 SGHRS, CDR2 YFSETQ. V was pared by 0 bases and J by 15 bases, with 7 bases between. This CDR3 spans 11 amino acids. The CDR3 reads CASSLEGGLTF. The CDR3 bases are TGCGCCAGCAGCTTGGAGGGAGGCCTGACTTTC.

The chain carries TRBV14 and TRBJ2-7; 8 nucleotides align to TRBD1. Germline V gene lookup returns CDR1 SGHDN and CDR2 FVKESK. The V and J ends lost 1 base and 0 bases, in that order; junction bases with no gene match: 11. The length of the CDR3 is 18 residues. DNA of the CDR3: TGTGCCAGCAGCCAAGGCCCCGGACAGGGCCCCTCCTCCTACGAGCAGTACTTC. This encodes CASSQGPGQGPSSYEQYF.

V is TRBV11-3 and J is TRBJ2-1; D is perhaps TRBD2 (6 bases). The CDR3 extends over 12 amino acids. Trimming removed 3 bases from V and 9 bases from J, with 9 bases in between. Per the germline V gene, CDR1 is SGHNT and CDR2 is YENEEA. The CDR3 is CASSLNGGEQFF. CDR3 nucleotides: TGTGCCAGCAGCTTGAACGGGGGTGAGCAGTTCTTC.

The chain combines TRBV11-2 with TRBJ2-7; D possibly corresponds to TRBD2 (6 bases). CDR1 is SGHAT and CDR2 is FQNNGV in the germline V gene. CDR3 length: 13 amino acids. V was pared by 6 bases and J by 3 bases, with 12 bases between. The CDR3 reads CASSRGLDYEQYF. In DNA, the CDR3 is TGTGCCAGCAGTCGGGGACTGGACTACGAGCAGTACTTC.

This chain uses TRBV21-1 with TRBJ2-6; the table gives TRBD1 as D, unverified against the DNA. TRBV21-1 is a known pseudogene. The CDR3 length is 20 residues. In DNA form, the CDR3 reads TGTGCCAGCAGCAAAGAGTGGGACAGGGGTAGGGCCTCTGGGGCCAACGTCCTGACTTTC. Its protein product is CASSKEWDRGRASGANVLTF.

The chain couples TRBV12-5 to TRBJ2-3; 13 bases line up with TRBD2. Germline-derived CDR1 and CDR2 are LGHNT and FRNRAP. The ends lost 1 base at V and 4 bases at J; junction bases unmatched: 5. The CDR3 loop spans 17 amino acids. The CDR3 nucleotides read TGTGCTAGTGGTTTGGGTTCAGGACTAGCGGGAGCAGATACGCAGTATTTT. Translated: CASGLGSGLAGADTQYF.

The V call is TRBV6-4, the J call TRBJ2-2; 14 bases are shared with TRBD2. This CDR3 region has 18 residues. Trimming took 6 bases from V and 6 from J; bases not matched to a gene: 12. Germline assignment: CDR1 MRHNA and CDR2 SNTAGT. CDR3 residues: CASSPTGTSGRRSGELFF. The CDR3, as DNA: TGTGCCAGCAGCCCTACCGGGACTAGCGGGAGAAGGTCCGGGGAGCTGTTTTTT.

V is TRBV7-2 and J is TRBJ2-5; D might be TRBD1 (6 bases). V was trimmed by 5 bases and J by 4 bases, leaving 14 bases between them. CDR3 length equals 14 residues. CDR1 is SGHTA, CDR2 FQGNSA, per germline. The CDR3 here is CASSPRQGRETQYF. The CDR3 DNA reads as TGTGCCAGCAGCCCTCGCCAGGGGCGAGAGACCCAGTACTTC.

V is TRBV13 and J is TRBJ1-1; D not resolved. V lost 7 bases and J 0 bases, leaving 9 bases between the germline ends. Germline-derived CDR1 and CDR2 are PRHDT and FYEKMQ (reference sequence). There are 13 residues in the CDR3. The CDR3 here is CASNVGVNTEAFF. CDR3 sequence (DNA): TGTGCCAGCAACGTCGGGGTGAACACTGAAGCTTTCTTT. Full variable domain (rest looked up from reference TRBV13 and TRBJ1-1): AAGVIQSPRHLIKEKRETATLKCYPIPRHDTVYWYQQGPGQDPQFLISFYEKMQSDKGSIPDRFSAQQFSDYHSELNMSSLELGDSALYFCASNVGVNTEAFFGQGTRLTVV.

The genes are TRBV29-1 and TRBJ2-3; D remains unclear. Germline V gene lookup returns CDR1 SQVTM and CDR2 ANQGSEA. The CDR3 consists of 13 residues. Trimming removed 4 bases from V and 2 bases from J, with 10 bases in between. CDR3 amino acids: CSVGGLYTDTQYF. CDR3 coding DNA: TGCAGCGTTGGTGGCTTGTACACAGATACGCAGTATTTT.

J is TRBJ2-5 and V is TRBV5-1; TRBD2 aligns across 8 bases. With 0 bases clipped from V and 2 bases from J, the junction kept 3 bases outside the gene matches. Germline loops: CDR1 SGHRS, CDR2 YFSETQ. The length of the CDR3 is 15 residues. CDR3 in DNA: TGCGCCAGCAGCTTGGAACTAGCGGTACAAGAGACCCAGTACTTC. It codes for CASSLELAVQETQYF. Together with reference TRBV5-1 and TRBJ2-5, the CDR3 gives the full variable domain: KAGVTQTPRYLIKTRGQQVTLSCSPISGHRSVSWYQQTPGQGLQFLFEYFSETQRNKGNFPGRFSGRQFSNSRSEMNVSTLELGDSALYLCASSLELAVQETQYFGPGTRLLVL.

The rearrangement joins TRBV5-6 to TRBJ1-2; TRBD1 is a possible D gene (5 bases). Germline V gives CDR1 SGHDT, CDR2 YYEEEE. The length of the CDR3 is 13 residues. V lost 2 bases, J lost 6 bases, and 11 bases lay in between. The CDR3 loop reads CASSLGRVNGYTF. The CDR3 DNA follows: TGTGCCAGCAGCTTAGGCAGGGTCAATGGCTACACCTTC.

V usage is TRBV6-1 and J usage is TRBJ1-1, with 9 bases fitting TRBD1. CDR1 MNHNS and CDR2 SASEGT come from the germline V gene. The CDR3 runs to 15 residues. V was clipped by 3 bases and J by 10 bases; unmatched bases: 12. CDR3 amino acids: CASSEGQGGIVGAFF. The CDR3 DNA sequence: TGTGCCAGCAGTGAGGGACAGGGAGGGATAGTGGGAGCTTTCTTT.

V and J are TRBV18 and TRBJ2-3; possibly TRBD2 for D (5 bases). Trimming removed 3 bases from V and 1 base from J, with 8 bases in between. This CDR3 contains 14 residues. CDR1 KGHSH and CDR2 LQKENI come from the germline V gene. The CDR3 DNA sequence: TGTGCCAGCTCACCTTCCGGGGGCACAGATACGCAGTATTTT. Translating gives CASSPSGGTDTQYF.

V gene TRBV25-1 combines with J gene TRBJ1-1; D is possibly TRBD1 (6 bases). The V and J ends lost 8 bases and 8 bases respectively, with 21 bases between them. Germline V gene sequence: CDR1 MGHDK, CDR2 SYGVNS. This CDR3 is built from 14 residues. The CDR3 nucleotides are TGTGCCAGCGGAGTCCCCGCCGGGACAAAGGAAGCTTTCTTT. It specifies CASGVPAGTKEAFF.

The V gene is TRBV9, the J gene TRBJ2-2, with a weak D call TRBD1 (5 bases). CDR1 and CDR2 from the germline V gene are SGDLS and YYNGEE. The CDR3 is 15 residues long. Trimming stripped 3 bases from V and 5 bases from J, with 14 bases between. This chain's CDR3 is CASSEGQGFTGELFF. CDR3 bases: TGTGCCAGCAGCGAGGGGCAGGGATTTACCGGGGAGCTGTTTTTT. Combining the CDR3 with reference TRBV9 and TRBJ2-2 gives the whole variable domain DSGVTQTPKHLITATGQRVTLRCSPRSGDLSVYWYQQSLDQGLQFLIQYYNGEERAKGNILERFSAQQFPDLHSELNLSSLELGDSALYFCASSEGQGFTGELFFGEGSRLTVL.

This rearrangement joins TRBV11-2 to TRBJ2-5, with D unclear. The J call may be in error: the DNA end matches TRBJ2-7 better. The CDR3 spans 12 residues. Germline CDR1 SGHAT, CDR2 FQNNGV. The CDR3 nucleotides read TGTGCCAGCAGCTTAGCCTCCTACGAGCAGTACTTC. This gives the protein CASSLASYEQYF.

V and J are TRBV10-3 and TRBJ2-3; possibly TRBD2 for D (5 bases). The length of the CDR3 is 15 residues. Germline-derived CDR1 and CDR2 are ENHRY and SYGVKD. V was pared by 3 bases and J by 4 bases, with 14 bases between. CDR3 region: CAISDESGIPDTQYF. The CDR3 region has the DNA TGTGCCATCAGTGATGAATCCGGGATTCCAGATACGCAGTATTTT.

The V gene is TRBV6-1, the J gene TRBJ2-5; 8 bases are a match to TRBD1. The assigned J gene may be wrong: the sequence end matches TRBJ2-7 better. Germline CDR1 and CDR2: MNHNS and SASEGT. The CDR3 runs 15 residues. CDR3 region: CASSTGGQPGYEQYF. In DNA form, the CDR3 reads TGTGCCAGCAGTACAGGGGGGCAACCGGGGTACGAGCAGTACTTC.

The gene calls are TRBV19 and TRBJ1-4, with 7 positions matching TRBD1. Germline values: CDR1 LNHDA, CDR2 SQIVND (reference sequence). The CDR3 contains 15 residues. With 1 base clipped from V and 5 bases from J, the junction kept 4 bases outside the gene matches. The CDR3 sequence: CASSIVTGRNEKLFF. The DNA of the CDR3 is TGTGCCAGTAGTATAGTGACAGGGCGAAATGAAAAACTGTTTTTT.

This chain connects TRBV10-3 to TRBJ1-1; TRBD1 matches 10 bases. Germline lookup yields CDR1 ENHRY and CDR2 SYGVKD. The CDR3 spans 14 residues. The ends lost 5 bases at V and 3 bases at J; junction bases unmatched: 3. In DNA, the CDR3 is TGTGCCATCAGTAGGGACAGGGGAGACACTGAAGCTTTCTTT. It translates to CAISRDRGDTEAFF.

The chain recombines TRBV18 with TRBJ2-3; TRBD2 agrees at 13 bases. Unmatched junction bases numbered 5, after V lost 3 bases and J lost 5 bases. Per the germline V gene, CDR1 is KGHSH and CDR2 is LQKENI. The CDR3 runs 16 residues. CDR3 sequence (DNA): TGTGCCAGCTCACCGGCTGGACTAGCGGGAGAAGATACGCAGTATTTT. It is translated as CASSPAGLAGEDTQYF.

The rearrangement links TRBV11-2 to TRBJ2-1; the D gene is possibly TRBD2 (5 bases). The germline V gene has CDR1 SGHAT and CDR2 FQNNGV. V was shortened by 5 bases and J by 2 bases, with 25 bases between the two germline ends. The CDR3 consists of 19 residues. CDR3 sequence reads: CASSIRGLTNTPAYNEQFF. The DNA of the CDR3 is TGTGCCAGCAGCATCCGAGGGCTAACCAATACCCCCGCCTACAATGAGCAGTTCTTC.